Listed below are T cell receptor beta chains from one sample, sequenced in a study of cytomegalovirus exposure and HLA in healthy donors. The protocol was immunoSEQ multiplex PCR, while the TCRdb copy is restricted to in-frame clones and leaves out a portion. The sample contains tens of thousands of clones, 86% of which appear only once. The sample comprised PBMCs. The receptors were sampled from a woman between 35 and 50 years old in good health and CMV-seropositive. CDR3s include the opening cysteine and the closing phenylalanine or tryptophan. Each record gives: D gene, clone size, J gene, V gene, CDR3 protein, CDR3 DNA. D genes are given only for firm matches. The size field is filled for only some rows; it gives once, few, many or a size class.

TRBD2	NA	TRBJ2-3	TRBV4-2	CASSQEPSGTPDTQYF	TGTGCCAGCAGCCAAGAGCCTAGCGGGACCCCAGATACGCAGTATTTT
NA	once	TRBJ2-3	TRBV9	CASSVGVAGTDTQYF	TGTGCCAGCAGCGTAGGGGTCGCCGGGACAGATACGCAGTATTTT
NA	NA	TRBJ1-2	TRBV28	CASSLETYGYTF	TGTGCCAGCAGTTTAGAGACTTATGGCTACACCTTC
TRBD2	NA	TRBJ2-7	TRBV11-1	CASSLVAGGDYEQYF	TGTGCCAGCAGCTTAGTGGCGGGGGGTGACTACGAGCAGTACTTC
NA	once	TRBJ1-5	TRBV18	CASSPEQGGQPQHF	TGTGCCAGCTCACCTGAACAGGGTGGGCAGCCCCAGCATTTT
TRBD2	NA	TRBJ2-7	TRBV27	CASRVGLAGYEQYF	TGTGCCAGCAGGGTCGGTCTAGCGGGTTACGAGCAGTACTTC
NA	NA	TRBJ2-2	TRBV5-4	CASSLNRASTGELFF	TGTGCCAGCAGCTTGAACAGGGCTTCCACCGGGGAGCTGTTTTTT
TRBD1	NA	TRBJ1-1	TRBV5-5	CASSLGQGGETFF	TGTGCCAGCAGCTTGGGACAGGGTGGTGAAACTTTCTTT
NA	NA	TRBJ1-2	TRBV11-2	CASSSVVGYTF	TGTGCCAGCAGCTCAGTTGTCGGCTACACCTTC
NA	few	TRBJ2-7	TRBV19	CASSPSGTGAYEQYF	TGTGCCAGTAGTCCAAGCGGGACAGGAGCCTACGAGCAGTACTTC
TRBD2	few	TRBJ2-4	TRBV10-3	CAISTGGGPRNIQYF	TGTGCCATCAGCACCGGCGGGGGGCCAAGAAACATTCAGTACTTC
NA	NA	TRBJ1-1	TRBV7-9	CASSLAEGRATEAFF	TGTGCCAGCAGCTTAGCGGAGGGGAGGGCGACTGAAGCTTTCTTT
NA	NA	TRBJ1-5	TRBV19	CASSMAGGNQPQHF	TGTGCCAGTAGTATGGCGGGGGGAAATCAGCCCCAGCATTTT
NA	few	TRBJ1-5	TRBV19	CASSIGGGAGSQPQHF	TGTGCCAGTAGCATCGGCGGGGGGGCTGGTAGTCAGCCCCAGCATTTT
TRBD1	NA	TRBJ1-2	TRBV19	CASSSTGGAGYTF	TGTGCCAGTAGTTCTACAGGGGGAGCGGGCTACACCTTC
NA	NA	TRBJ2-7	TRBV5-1	CASSLGGDGFEQYF	TGCGCCAGCAGCTTGGGGGGGGACGGTTTCGAGCAGTACTTC
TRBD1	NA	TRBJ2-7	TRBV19	CASSMTGKSYEQYF	TGTGCCAGTAGTATGACAGGGAAATCCTACGAGCAGTACTTC
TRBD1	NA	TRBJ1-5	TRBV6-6	CASSTPGQNQPQHF	TGTGCCAGCAGTACCCCGGGACAGAATCAGCCCCAGCATTTT
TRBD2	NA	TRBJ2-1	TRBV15	CATSRDQPPSGGRQFF	TGTGCCACCAGCAGAGATCAGCCCCCTAGCGGGGGGCGGCAGTTCTTC
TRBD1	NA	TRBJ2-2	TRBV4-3	CASSQAGGQGATGELFF	TGCGCCAGCAGCCAAGCCGGGGGACAGGGGGCCACCGGGGAGCTGTTTTTT
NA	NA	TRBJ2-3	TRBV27	CASSSKRSADTQYF	TGTGCCAGCAGTTCCAAGAGATCGGCAGATACGCAGTATTTT
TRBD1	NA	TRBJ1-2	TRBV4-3	CASSRTQDRANYGYTF	TGCGCCAGCAGCCGAACCCAGGACAGGGCGAACTATGGCTACACCTTC
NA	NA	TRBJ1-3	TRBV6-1	CASSEANRAGNTIYF	TGTGCCAGCAGTGAAGCGAACAGGGCTGGAAACACCATATATTTT
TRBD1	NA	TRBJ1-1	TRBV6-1	CASSEIGGTGNTEAFF	TGTGCCAGCAGTGAAATCGGCGGGACAGGAAACACTGAAGCTTTCTTT
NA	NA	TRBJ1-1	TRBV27	CASSLQVAAEAFF	TGTGCCAGCAGTTTGCAAGTGGCCGCTGAAGCTTTCTTT
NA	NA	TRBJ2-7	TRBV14	CASSQVGRNEQYF	TGTGCCAGCAGCCAAGTGGGCCGGAACGAGCAGTACTTC
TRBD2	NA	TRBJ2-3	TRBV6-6	CASKKGSSGGTDTQYF	TGTGCCAGCAAAAAGGGGTCTAGCGGGGGCACAGATACGCAGTATTTT
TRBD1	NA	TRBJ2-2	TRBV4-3	CASSLGTGLHTGELFF	TGCGCCAGCAGCCTAGGGACAGGACTCCACACCGGGGAGCTGTTTTTT
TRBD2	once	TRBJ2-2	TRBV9	CASSVEAGGQRAGELFF	TGTGCCAGCAGCGTAGAGGCGGGGGGGCAGAGGGCCGGGGAGCTGTTTTTT
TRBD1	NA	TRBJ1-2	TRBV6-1	CASRTTGGYSYTF	TGTGCCAGCAGGACGACAGGGGGCTATAGCTACACCTTC
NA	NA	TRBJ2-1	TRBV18	CASSPPGTSLTSYNEQFF	TGTGCCAGCTCACCACCGGGAACCAGCCTCACTAGCTACAATGAGCAGTTCTTC
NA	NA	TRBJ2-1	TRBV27	CASSLPPGSNEQFF	TGTGCCAGCAGTTTACCCCCAGGGTCCAATGAGCAGTTCTTC